This TCR beta chain was identified in a study of T cells in localized non-small cell lung cancer. Germline lookup yields CDR1 SGHAT and CDR2 FQNNGV. J was trimmed by 5 bases and V by 6 bases; bases with no gene match: 10. CDR3 length equals 15 residues. Study-wide results and limits: The study detected a median roughly 57 of the top 100 tumor clones in adjacent lung.

As regards this clone: What it binds is not known.

TCRdb's copy holds only in-frame clones and misses some; the assay was immunoSEQ multiplex PCR. The sample gives over 70,000 clones, roughly 90% of which show up once; around a fifth is in the top ten. The chain recombines TRBV11-2 with TRBJ2-1; the match to TRBD1 covers 7 bases. The sample in question was peripheral blood, obtained before any cancer treatment. This receptor was taken from a male donor aged 60 or older with stage III squamous cell lung carcinoma. CDR3: CASSAQAGGNNEQFF. The CDR3 nucleotides read TGTGCCAGCAGTGCCCAAGCAGGGGGTAACAATGAGCAGTTCTTC.